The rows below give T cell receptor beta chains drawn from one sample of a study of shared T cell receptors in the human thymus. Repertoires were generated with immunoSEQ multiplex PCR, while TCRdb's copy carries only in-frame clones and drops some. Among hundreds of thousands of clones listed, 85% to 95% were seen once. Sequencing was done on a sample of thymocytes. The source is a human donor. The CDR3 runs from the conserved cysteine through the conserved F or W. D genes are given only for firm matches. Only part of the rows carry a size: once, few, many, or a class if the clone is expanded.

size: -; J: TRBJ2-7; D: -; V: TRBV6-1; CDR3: CASIQVYEQYF; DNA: TGTGCCAGCATTCAAGTGTACGAGCAGTACTTC
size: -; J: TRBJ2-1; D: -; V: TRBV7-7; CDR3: CASSPGQGPYNEQFF; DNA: TGTGCTAGCAGCCCCGGGCAGGGGCCATACAATGAGCAGTTCTTC
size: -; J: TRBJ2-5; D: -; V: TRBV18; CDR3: CASSPRVGQETQYF; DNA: TGTGCCAGCTCACCAAGAGTGGGGCAAGAGACCCAGTACTTC
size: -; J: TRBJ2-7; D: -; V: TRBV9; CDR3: CASSVRLDADHEQYF; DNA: TGTGCCAGCAGCGTGCGTTTGGACGCCGATCACGAGCAGTACTTC
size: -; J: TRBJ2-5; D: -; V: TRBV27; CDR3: CASSFDSGLGETQYF; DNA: TGTGCCAGCAGCTTTGACAGCGGGCTCGGGGAGACCCAGTACTTC
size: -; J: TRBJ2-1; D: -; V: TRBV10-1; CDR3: CASSESSGPWPYYNEQFF; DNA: TGCGCCAGCAGTGAGTCGAGCGGGCCCTGGCCTTACTACAATGAGCAGTTCTTC
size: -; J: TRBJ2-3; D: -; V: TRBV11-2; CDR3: CASSPTRDTQYF; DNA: TGTGCCAGCAGCCCGACTAGGGATACGCAGTATTTT
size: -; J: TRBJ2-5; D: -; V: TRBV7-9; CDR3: CASSPGTLGAGETQYF; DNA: TGTGCCAGCAGCCCTGGCACTCTGGGGGCGGGGGAGACCCAGTACTTC
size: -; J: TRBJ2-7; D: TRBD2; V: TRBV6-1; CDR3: CASSDLAGGWEQYF; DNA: TGTGCCAGCAGCGATCTAGCGGGAGGCTGGGAGCAGTACTTC
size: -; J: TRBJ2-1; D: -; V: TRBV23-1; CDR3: CASSQCVVAADTYNEQFF; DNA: TGCGCCAGCAGTCAATGTGTGGTCGCGGCAGATACTTACAATGAGCAGTTCTTC
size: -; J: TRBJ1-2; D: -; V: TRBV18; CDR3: CASSPGKGGYGYTF; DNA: TGTGCCAGCTCACCCGGAAAGGGAGGGTATGGCTACACCTTC
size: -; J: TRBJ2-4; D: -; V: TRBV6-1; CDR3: CASRKGFGDIQYF; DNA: TGTGCCAGCAGGAAGGGGTTCGGAGACATTCAGTACTTC
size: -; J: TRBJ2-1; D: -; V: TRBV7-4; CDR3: CASSLASGPPSTHNEQFF; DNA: TGTGCCAGCAGCTTAGCTAGCGGACCTCCTTCGACCCACAATGAGCAGTTCTTC
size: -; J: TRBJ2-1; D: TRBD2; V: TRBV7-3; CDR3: CASSFRAGGPHEQFF; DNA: TGTGCCAGCAGCTTTCGGGCGGGAGGGCCGCATGAGCAGTTCTTC
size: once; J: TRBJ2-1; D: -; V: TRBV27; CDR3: CASSLRDIPGIGLNEQFF; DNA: TGTGCCAGCAGTTTAAGGGATATTCCGGGGATAGGTCTCAATGAGCAGTTCTTC
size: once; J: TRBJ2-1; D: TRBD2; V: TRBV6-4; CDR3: CASSDSLAGVNEQFF; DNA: TGTGCCAGCAGTGACTCATTAGCGGGAGTCAATGAGCAGTTCTTC
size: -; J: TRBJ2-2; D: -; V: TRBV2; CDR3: CAASRAGRTNTGELFF; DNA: TGTGCCGCAAGCCGCGCGGGACGAACGAACACCGGGGAGCTGTTTTTT
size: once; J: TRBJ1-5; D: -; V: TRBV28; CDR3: CASSRSVCPWPYSNQPQHF; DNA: TGTGCCAGCAGCCGCTCGGTATGCCCCTGGCCTTATAGCAATCAGCCCCAGCATTTT
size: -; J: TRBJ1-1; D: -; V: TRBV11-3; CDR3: CASSPGTSDPNTEAFF; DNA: TGTGCCAGCAGCCCCGGGACAAGTGACCCTAACACTGAAGCTTTCTTT
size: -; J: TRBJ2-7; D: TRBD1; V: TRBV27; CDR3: CASSRSGTAEYEQYF; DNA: TGTGCCAGCAGTCGATCCGGGACAGCGGAATACGAGCAGTACTTC
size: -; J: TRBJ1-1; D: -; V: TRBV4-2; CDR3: CASSQPAAGEAFF; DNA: TGTGCCAGCAGCCAACCGGCGGCAGGGGAAGCTTTCTTT
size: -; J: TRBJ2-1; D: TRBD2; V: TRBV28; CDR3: CASSSPSGLYNEQFF; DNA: TGTGCCAGCAGCTCACCTAGCGGGTTATACAATGAGCAGTTCTTC
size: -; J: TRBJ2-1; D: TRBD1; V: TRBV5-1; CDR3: CASSLGTGDDEQFF; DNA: TGCGCCAGCAGCTTGGGGACAGGAGATGATGAGCAGTTCTTC
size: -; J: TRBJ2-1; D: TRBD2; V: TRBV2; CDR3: CASSGVSGTSGHEQFF; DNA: TGTGCCAGCAGTGGGGTCTCCGGGACTAGCGGCCATGAGCAGTTCTTC
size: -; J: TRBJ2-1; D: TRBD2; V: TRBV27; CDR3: CASSSGTSGRKNEQFF; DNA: TGTGCCAGCAGTTCAGGGACTAGCGGGAGGAAGAATGAGCAGTTCTTC
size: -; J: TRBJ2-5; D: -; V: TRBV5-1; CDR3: CASSIKTGTQYF; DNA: TGCGCCAGCAGCATAAAAACAGGGACCCAGTACTTC
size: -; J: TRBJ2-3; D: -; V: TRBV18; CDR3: CASSPREVLDGRHTDTQYF; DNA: TGTGCCAGCTCACCACGGGAAGTACTTGACGGGAGACACACAGATACGCAGTATTTT
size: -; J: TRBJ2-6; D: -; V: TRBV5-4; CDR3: CASSHILSGANVLTF; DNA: TGTGCCAGCAGCCACATACTCTCTGGGGCCAACGTCCTGACTTTC
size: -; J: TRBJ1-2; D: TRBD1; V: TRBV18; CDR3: CASSLSGTDNYGYTF; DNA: TGTGCCAGCTCACTGTCCGGGACAGATAACTATGGCTACACCTTC
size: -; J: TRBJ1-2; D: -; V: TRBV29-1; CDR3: CSVDRERVYGYTF; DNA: TGCAGCGTTGACCGGGAGAGGGTCTATGGCTACACCTTC
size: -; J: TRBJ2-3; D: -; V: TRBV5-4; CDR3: CASSPRGQRNPREDTQYF; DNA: TGTGCCAGCAGCCCACGGGGGCAGCGGAACCCACGGGAAGATACGCAGTATTTT
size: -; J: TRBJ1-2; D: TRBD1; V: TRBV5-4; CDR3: CASSPGQGGDYGYTF; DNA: TGTGCCAGCAGCCCTGGACAGGGAGGGGACTATGGCTACACCTTC
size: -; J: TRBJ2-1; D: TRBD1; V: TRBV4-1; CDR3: CASSQERWLEPDRANEQFF; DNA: TGCGCCAGCAGCCAAGAAAGGTGGCTGGAGCCAGACAGGGCAAATGAGCAGTTCTTC
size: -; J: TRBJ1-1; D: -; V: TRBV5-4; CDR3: CASSLRRGGNTEAFF; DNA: TGTGCCAGCAGCTTGAGGAGGGGGGGAAACACTGAAGCTTTCTTT
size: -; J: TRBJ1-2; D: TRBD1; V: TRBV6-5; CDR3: CASSYRSRQGRGYTF; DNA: TGTGCCAGCAGTTACAGATCTAGACAGGGACGGGGCTACACCTTC
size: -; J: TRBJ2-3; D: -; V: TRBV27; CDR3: CASSNVPGNQGTDTQYF; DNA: TGTGCCAGCAGCAACGTCCCGGGTAATCAGGGTACAGATACGCAGTATTTT
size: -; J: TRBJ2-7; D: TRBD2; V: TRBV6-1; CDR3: CASSAVGRALYEQYF; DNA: TGTGCCAGCAGTGCAGTCGGGAGGGCCCTCTACGAGCAGTACTTC
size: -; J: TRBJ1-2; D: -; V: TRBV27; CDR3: CASSLGKGGGYYGYTF; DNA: TGTGCCAGCAGTTTGGGCAAGGGGGGAGGGTACTATGGCTACACCTTC
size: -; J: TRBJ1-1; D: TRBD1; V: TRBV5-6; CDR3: CASSRDRAGMNTEAFF; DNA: TGTGCCAGCAGCCGGGACAGGGCGGGGATGAACACTGAAGCTTTCTTT
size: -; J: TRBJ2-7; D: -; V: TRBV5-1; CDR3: CASSYRRQTGRYEQYF; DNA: TGCGCCAGCAGCTACCGACGACAGACGGGACGCTACGAGCAGTACTTC
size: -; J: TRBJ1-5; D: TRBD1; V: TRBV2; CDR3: CASSEGGTGGIFSNQPQHF; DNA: TGTGCCAGCAGTGAAGGGGGGACAGGGGGAATCTTTAGTAATCAGCCCCAGCATTTT
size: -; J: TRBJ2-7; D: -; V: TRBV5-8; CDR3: CASSFRKALGTYEQYF; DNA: TGTGCCAGCAGCTTCCGGAAGGCCCTGGGAACCTACGAGCAGTACTTC
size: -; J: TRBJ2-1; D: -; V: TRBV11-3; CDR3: CASSLELGGQGNEQFF; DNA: TGTGCCAGCAGCTTAGAATTAGGGGGGCAGGGGAATGAGCAGTTCTTC
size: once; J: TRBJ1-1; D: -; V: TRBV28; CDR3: CASSLGGRRAFF; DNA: TGTGCCAGCAGTTTGGGGGGCAGGAGGGCTTTCTTT
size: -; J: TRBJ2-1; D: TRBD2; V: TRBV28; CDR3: CASSRLAGGPYTYNEQFF; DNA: TGTGCCAGCAGTCGACTAGCGGGAGGGCCCTACACTTACAATGAGCAGTTCTTC
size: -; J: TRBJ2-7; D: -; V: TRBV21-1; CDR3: CASSSGRVYEQYF; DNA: TGTGCCAGCAGTAGCGGGAGAGTGTACGAGCAGTACTTC
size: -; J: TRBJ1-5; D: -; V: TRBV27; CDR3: CASSRRARNQPQHF; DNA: TGTGCCAGCAGTAGGAGGGCCCGCAATCAGCCCCAGCATTTT
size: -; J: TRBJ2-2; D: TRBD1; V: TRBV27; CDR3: CASSLSSDRGGSTGELFF; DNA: TGTGCCAGCAGTTTATCGTCGGACAGGGGAGGTAGCACCGGGGAGCTGTTTTTT
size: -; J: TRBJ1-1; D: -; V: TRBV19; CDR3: CASAGRRENTEAFF; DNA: TGTGCCAGTGCAGGACGGAGAGAAAACACTGAAGCTTTCTTT
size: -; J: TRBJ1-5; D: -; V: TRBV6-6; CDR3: CASRHQGREQPQHF; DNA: TGTGCCAGCAGACACCAGGGGAGGGAGCAGCCCCAGCATTTT
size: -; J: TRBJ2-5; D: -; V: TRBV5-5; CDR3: CASSLVRGKETQYF; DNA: TGTGCCAGCAGCTTGGTACGGGGGAAAGAGACCCAGTACTTC
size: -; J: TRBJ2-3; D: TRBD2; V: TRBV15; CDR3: CATTQGLAGAIPTDTQYF; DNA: TGTGCCACCACCCAAGGACTAGCGGGAGCGATTCCCACAGATACGCAGTATTTT
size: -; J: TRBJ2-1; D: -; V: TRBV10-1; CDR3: CASSETGHYNEQFF; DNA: TGCGCCAGCAGTGAGACGGGACACTACAATGAGCAGTTCTTC
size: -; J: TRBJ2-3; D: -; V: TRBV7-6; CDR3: CASSLASVRAKGGTDTQYF; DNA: TGTGCCAGCAGCTTAGCGTCGGTTCGGGCCAAGGGGGGGACAGATACGCAGTATTTT
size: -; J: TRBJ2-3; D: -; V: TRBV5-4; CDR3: CASSLSLRPGQCRDTQYF; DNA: TGTGCCAGCAGCTTGAGTTTGCGGCCGGGACAATGTCGAGATACGCAGTATTTT
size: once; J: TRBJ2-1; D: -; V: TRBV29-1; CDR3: CSVVDDYNEQFF; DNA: TGCAGCGTTGTCGACGACTACAATGAGCAGTTCTTC
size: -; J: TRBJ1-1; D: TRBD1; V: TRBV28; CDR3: CASKTGQGIVDTEAFF; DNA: TGTGCCAGCAAAACGGGACAGGGGATCGTCGACACTGAAGCTTTCTTT
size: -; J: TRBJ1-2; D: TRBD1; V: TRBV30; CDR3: CAWIERQGANYGYTF; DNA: TGTGCCTGGATTGAGAGACAGGGGGCAAACTATGGCTACACCTTC